Detailed here is one T cell receptor (beta chain). The CDR3 length is 16 residues. This specimen comes from a study of blood T cell repertoires in COVID-19. The protocol was immunoSEQ multiplex PCR, while the TCRdb copy is restricted to in-frame clones and leaves out a portion. The sample holds roughly 250,000 clones; about four fifths are singletons and the top ten take 2.5% to 3%. This chain connects TRBV12-2 to TRBJ1-2. TRBV12-2 is a documented pseudogene. The specimen sequenced was peripheral blood. This TCR came from a woman aged 55-75 years with active or convalescent COVID-19. CDR3 sequence: CASRSYSGLAGYGYTF. The CDR3 coding sequence is TGTGCAAGTCGCTCCTATTCAGGGTTGGCGGGGTATGGCTACACCTTC.